This TCR beta chain was recorded in a study of blood T cell repertoires in COVID-19. The V segment lost 2 bases and the J segment 4 bases; nucleotides outside the gene matches: 8. Germline lookup yields CDR1 KGHSH and CDR2 LQKENI. This CDR3 region has 15 residues. TCRdb's table, derived via immunoSEQ multiplex PCR, lists solely in-frame clones and lacks some. The table shows under 100,000 clones, with 85% occurring only once. The chain is built from TRBV18 and TRBJ2-7, with 7 bases lining up with TRBD1. The material sequenced was peripheral blood. The clonotype originates from a woman aged 65 to 85 with active or convalescent COVID-19. The CDR3 coding sequence is TGTGCCAGCTCACCAAACAGGGGTCGGTCTTACGAGCAGTACTTC. Protein: CASSPNRGRSYEQYF. Complete variable domain (other parts from reference TRBV18 and TRBJ2-7): NAGVMQNPRHLVRRRGQEARLRCSPMKGHSHVYWYRQLPEEGLKFMVYLQKENIIDESGMPKERFSAEFPKEGPSILRIQQVVRGDSAAYFCASSPNRGRSYEQYFGPGTRLTVT.